Shown below are 22 T cell receptor beta chains from a single sample sequenced in a study of STAT5B mutations in CD4+ large granular lymphocyte leukemia. TCRdb keeps only in-frame clones here, not all; method: immunoSEQ multiplex PCR. Among just over 25,000 clones listed, under 90% were seen once. The sample was CD4+ T cells from blood buffy coats. Receptor source: a human donor in good health.

The chain carries TRBV6-6 and TRBJ2-7, with 9 bases that match TRBD1. J lost 3 bases, V lost 5 bases, and 8 bases had no gene match. CDR1 is MNHNY, CDR2 SVGAGI, per germline (reference sequence). The CDR3 is 15 residues long. The CDR3 region has the DNA TGTGCCAGCAGTCCGGGACAGGGAGTGGGCTACGAGCAGTACGTC. As protein: CASSPGQGVGYEQYV.

CDR3 coding DNA: TGTGCCAGCAGTGAAGGCCCAGGACCTCAGAACACTGAAGCTTTCTTT. This codes for CASSEGPGPQNTEAFF. The chain carries TRBV6-1 and TRBJ1-1; no clear D. Germline CDR1 reads MNHNS; CDR2 reads SASEGT. The V gene lost 1 base and the J gene lost 1 base, with 13 bases spanning the gap. The CDR3 runs to 16 residues.

This chain joins TRBV10-2 and TRBJ2-1; 9 bases are a match to TRBD1. The length of the CDR3 is 14 residues. CDR1 is WSHSY, CDR2 SAAADI, per germline. With 6 bases clipped from V and 4 bases from J, the junction kept 4 bases outside the gene matches. This CDR3 reads CASSRTGAYNEQFF. The CDR3 coding sequence is TGCGCCAGCAGCAGGACAGGGGCGTACAATGAGCAGTTCTTC.

The rearrangement uses TRBV10-3 and TRBJ1-6, with TRBD1 matching over 7 bases. With V trimmed by 3 bases and J by 10 bases, 9 bases remained unmatched. Germline V gives CDR1 ENHRY, CDR2 SYGVKD. This CDR3 has 15 residues. Here the CDR3 DNA reads TGTGCCATCAGTGAAAGGGACAGTGTTAGATCACCCCTCCACTTT. Its translation: CAISERDSVRSPLHF.

The J gene is TRBJ2-7, the V gene TRBV7-2; 7 bases match TRBD1. Germline V gene sequence: CDR1 SGHTA, CDR2 FQGNSA. Germline trimming cut 4 bases from V and 6 bases from J; bases unmatched to any gene: 15. The CDR3 is 16 amino acids. Here the CDR3 DNA reads TGTGCCAGCAGCTCAACCTACGACAGGGCGGCAGGCGAGCAGTACGTC. This encodes CASSSTYDRAAGEQYV.

This rearrangement joins TRBV14 to TRBJ2-2; unclear D gene. Deletions cut 1 base from V and 7 bases from J, with 10 bases between. CDR1 SGHDN and CDR2 FVKESK come from the germline V gene. CDR3 length equals 14 residues. In DNA form, the CDR3 reads TGTGCCAGCAGCCAAGCCGGGTATGGCGGGGAGCTGTTTTTT. This gives the protein CASSQAGYGGELFF.

The chain is built from TRBV7-2 and TRBJ2-1; 7 bases line up with TRBD2. Trimming removed 5 bases from V and 0 bases from J; junction bases left unmatched: 10. The germline CDR1 and CDR2 sequences are SGHTA and FQGNSA. The CDR3 consists of 17 residues. The CDR3 nucleotides are TGTGCCAGCAGCACTTCAGCGGGCGGGGGCTCCTACAATGAGCAGTTCTTC. It codes for CASSTSAGGGSYNEQFF. The full variable domain, with the rest looked up from reference TRBV7-2 and TRBJ2-1, is GAGVSQSPSNKVTEKGKDVELRCDPISGHTALYWYRQSLGQGLEFLIYFQGNSAPDKSGLPSDRFSAERTGGSVSTLTIQRTQQEDSAVYLCASSTSAGGGSYNEQFFGPGTRLTVL.

This clone has a single count. The gene calls are TRBV6-5 and TRBJ1-4, with D hard to call. The CDR3 has 15 residues. Deletions cut 5 bases from V and 0 bases from J, with 10 bases between. In germline, CDR1 is MNHEY, CDR2 SVGAGI. The DNA of the CDR3 is TGTGCCAGCAGTCCTACAGCTTCAACTAATGAAAAACTGTTTTTT. Its translation: CASSPTASTNEKLFF.

The rearrangement joins TRBV5-5 to TRBJ2-5; D is ambiguous. CDR3 length: 15 amino acids. Between the trimmed V and J ends, which lost 2 bases and 5 bases, there was a span of 16 bases. From germline, CDR1 is SGHKS and CDR2 YYEKEE (reference sequence). The CDR3 region is CASSFSAGTKETQYF. The CDR3 nucleotides read TGTGCCAGCAGCTTCTCCGCAGGCACTAAGGAGACCCAGTACTTC. Drawing the rest from reference TRBV5-5 and TRBJ2-5, the complete variable domain is DAGVTQSPTHLIKTRGQQVTLRCSPISGHKSVSWYQQVLGQGPQFIFQYYEKEERGRGNFPDRFSARQFPNYSSELNVNALLLGDSALYLCASSFSAGTKETQYFGPGTRLLVL.

The J gene is TRBJ1-5, the V gene TRBV18; 9 bases align to TRBD1. The V gene end was trimmed by 6 bases and the J gene end by 4 bases; junction bases not matched to a gene: 7. There are 15 residues in the CDR3. Germline V lookup: CDR1 KGHSH, CDR2 LQKENI. The CDR3 DNA sequence: TGTGCCAGCTCTGGCCGGGACAGGGTTAATCAGCCCCAGCATTTT. This encodes CASSGRDRVNQPQHF.

The V gene is TRBV29-1, the J gene TRBJ1-1; D is possibly TRBD1 (5 bases). The CDR3 sequence is 16 residues long. Germline assignment: CDR1 SQVTM and CDR2 ANQGSEA. V lost 4 bases and J 4 bases, leaving 22 bases between the germline ends. For the CDR3, the DNA is TGCAGCGTTGCCTTACCGGGACTCATGGGGAGCACTGAAGCTTTCTTT. It encodes CSVALPGLMGSTEAFF.

The V and J genes are TRBV27 and TRBJ2-1; D could derive from TRBD1 or TRBD2 (5 bases each). V shed 0 bases and J shed 5 bases, with 14 bases lying between them. The CDR3 runs 16 residues. Germline values: CDR1 MNHEY, CDR2 SMNVEV (reference sequence). The CDR3 DNA follows: TGTGCCAGCAGTTTATCCCCCATGGGACCGAACAATGAGCAGTTCTTC. Its protein product is CASSLSPMGPNNEQFF.

The chain employs TRBV6-1 and TRBJ1-5; D gene ambiguous. The V end was cut by 4 bases, the J end by 4 bases, with 14 bases between. Germline V gene data show CDR1 as MNHNS and CDR2 as SASEGT. This CDR3 is 15 amino acids long. The CDR3 DNA sequence: TGTGCCAGCAGTGCGACTTTATTAGGGAATCAGCCCCAGCATTTT. Protein sequence: CASSATLLGNQPQHF.

The chain recombines TRBV19 with TRBJ2-7; D remains unclear. The CDR3 is 13 residues long. The germline V gene has CDR1 LNHDA and CDR2 SQIVND (reference sequence). The V and J ends lost 5 bases and 2 bases respectively, with 10 bases between them. CDR3 nucleotide sequence: TGTGCCAGTAGTCGCGACCGTACCTACGAGCAGTACTTC. Translation gives CASSRDRTYEQYF.

This sequence joins TRBV10-3 and TRBJ1-2; 7 bases line up with TRBD1. Germline V CDR1 and CDR2: ENHRY, SYGVKD. The ends lost 3 bases at V and 4 bases at J; junction bases unmatched: 5. CDR3 size: 14 residues. The chain's CDR3 is CAISEGQAIYGYTF. CDR3 nucleotides: TGTGCCATCAGTGAAGGACAGGCGATCTATGGCTACACCTTC.

The chain links TRBV2 to TRBJ1-3, with D uncertain. The CDR3 loop spans 13 amino acids. V was clipped by 8 bases and J by 2 bases, with 10 bases between them. Looked up from germline, CDR1 is SNHLY and CDR2 is FYNNEI. This chain's CDR3 is CASADLAGNTIYF. In DNA form, the CDR3 reads TGTGCCAGCGCTGACTTAGCTGGAAACACCATATATTTT.

V gene TRBV7-9 combines with J gene TRBJ2-5; TRBD1 matches 7 bases. V dropped 1 base and J dropped 9; count of bases not matched to a gene: 5. This CDR3 contains 13 residues. Germline lookup yields CDR1 SEHNR and CDR2 FQNEAQ (reference sequence). This chain's CDR3 is CASSLVGQQSQYF. The CDR3 bases are TGTGCCAGCAGCTTAGTGGGACAGCAATCCCAGTACTTC. Combining the CDR3 with reference TRBV7-9 and TRBJ2-5 gives the whole variable domain DTGVSQNPRHKITKRGQNVTFRCDPISEHNRLYWYRQTLGQGPEFLTYFQNEAQLEKSRLLSDRFSAERPKGSFSTLEIQRTEQGDSAMYLCASSLVGQQSQYFGPGTRLLVL.

The chain links TRBV10-3 to TRBJ2-1, with 8 bases lining up with TRBD1. Germline trimming cut 3 bases from V and 12 bases from J; bases unmatched to any gene: 4. Germline V gene data show CDR1 as ENHRY and CDR2 as SYGVKD. The CDR3 is 12 amino acids. CDR3 nucleotide sequence: TGTGCCATCAGTGAACCCGGGACAGGGCAGTTCTTC. Its translation is CAISEPGTGQFF.

This chain joins TRBV28 and TRBJ2-7; 11 positions match TRBD1. Germline V gene sequence: CDR1 MDHEN, CDR2 SYDVKM. The CDR3 length is 14 residues. The junction had 7 bases not matched to a gene; V was cut back by 5 bases and J by 7 bases. The CDR3 is CASSTGQGDGEQYF. CDR3 nucleotides: TGTGCCAGCAGTACGGGACAGGGGGACGGAGAGCAGTACTTC.

Written as DNA, the CDR3 is TGTGCCAGCAGCTTAAACCGGGGTAGCTCCTACGAGCAGTACGTC. This gives the protein CASSLNRGSSYEQYV. V gene TRBV7-8 combines with J gene TRBJ2-7; D is possibly TRBD2 (5 bases). Germline CDR1 SGHVS, CDR2 FQNEAQ. V was clipped by 2 bases and J by 0 bases, with 11 bases between them. The CDR3 has 15 residues.

The gene calls are TRBV7-6 and TRBJ2-1; D unclear. Trimming took off 0 bases at V and 9 bases at J, with 12 bases between the two ends. The CDR3 has 14 amino acids. Germline V gene data show CDR1 as SGHVS and CDR2 as FNYEAQ. In DNA form, the CDR3 reads TGTGCCAGCAGCTTAGCGCAATCGAGCGTTGAGCAGTTCTTC. Amino acid sequence: CASSLAQSSVEQFF.

V is TRBV19 and J is TRBJ2-3, with D hard to call. The CDR3 spans 13 residues. With 5 bases removed from V and 2 bases from J, the gap between germline ends came to 8 bases. Germline V lookup: CDR1 LNHDA, CDR2 SQIVND (reference sequence). This CDR3 reads CASSWQNTDTQYF. CDR3 DNA: TGTGCCAGTAGTTGGCAGAACACAGATACGCAGTATTTT. Full variable domain (remainder filled in from reference TRBV19 and TRBJ2-3): DGGITQSPKYLFRKEGQNVTLSCEQNLNHDAMYWYRQDPGQGLRLIYYSQIVNDFQKGDIAEGYSVSREKKESFPLTVTSAQKNPTAFYLCASSWQNTDTQYFGPGTRLTVL.